A selection of T cell receptor beta chains follows, all from one sample in a study of T cells in Graves' hyperthyroidism and ophthalmopathy. MiXCR, run by TCRdb on the multiplex PCR reads, gives a single entry per CDR3 protein. The sample includes fewer than 850,000 distinct CDR3 sequences, 15% to 20% seen only once; the top ten take roughly 15%. Specimen: blood. These receptor sequences come from a man in his fifties with Graves' hyperthyroidism. CDR3s include the opening cysteine and the closing phenylalanine or tryptophan. D genes are given only for firm matches. Only part of the rows carry a size: once, few, many, or a class if the clone is expanded.

>many|NA|TRBV15|TRBJ2-5
TGTGCCACCAGCGGATCCCTTCGCTTGGGGGGCCAAGAGACCCAGTACTTC
CATSGSLRLGGQETQYF
>few|TRBD1|TRBV6-2/TRBV6-3|TRBJ1-2
TGTGCCAGCAGTTACCGGCAGGGGGCGGACGGCTACACCTTC
CASSYRQGADGYTF
>few|NA|TRBV4-1|TRBJ1-5
TGCGCCAGCAGCCAAGGGTCCGGGGGTGGGGGTCAGCCCCAGCATTTT
CASSQGSGGGGQPQHF
>NA|NA|TRBV5-4|TRBJ1-1
TGTGCCAGCAGCTTGTCGCAGGCGGGCACTGAAGCTTTCTTT
CASSLSQAGTEAFF
>NA|TRBD1|TRBV30|TRBJ1-1
TGTGCCTGGAGTAGTGGACAGGGAATTCTCACTGAAGCTTTCTTT
CAWSSGQGILTEAFF
>many|NA|TRBV28|TRBJ1-2
TGTGCCAGCAGTGACTCCCGCTTGTGGGCTAACTATGGCTACACCTTC
CASSDSRLWANYGYTF
>NA|TRBD2|TRBV19|TRBJ2-2
TGTGCCAGTACCGGCGGGAGCCCTAGGACCGGGGAGCTGTTTTTT
CASTGGSPRTGELFF
>NA|NA|TRBV28|TRBJ2-3
TGTGCCAGCACTCAGGGGCGTCTCTCAGATACGCAGTATTTT
CASTQGRLSDTQYF
>NA|NA|TRBV18|TRBJ1-1
TGTGCCAGCTCACCACAGATGGGGAGGAACACTGAAGCTTTCTTT
CASSPQMGRNTEAFF
>many|TRBD1|TRBV27|TRBJ1-1
TGTGCCAGCAGTTCAGGGGGCATGAACACTGAAGCTTTCTTT
CASSSGGMNTEAFF
>few|NA|TRBV4-2|TRBJ2-1
TGTGCCAGCAGCCAAGGTAGCGGAATCTCCTACAATGAGCAGTTCTTC
CASSQGSGISYNEQFF
>NA|NA|TRBV15|TRBJ1-2
TGTGCCACCAGCAGAGAGGGGGGGACTAACTATGGCTACACCTTC
CATSREGGTNYGYTF
>few|TRBD2|TRBV19|TRBJ2-1
TGTGCCAGTAGTCACGCGGGAGGGCCGGGCAATGAGCAGTTCTTC
CASSHAGGPGNEQFF
>NA|TRBD1|TRBV27|TRBJ2-7
TGTGCCAGCAGCTCCCGAGGGGGCGGAACCTACGAGCAGTACTTC
CASSSRGGGTYEQYF
>NA|TRBD1|TRBV6-2/TRBV6-3|TRBJ1-2
TGTGCCAGCAGTTACTACGGACAGGGTATAGGCGGCTACACCTTC
CASSYYGQGIGGYTF
>many|NA|TRBV20-1|TRBJ1-3
TGCAGTGCTAGAGATCAAGGCTCTGGAAACACCATATATTTT
CSARDQGSGNTIYF
>few|NA|TRBV15|TRBJ1-5
TGTGCCACCAGCAGAGACAGGGGAGGTCAGCCCCAGCATTTT
CATSRDRGGQPQHF
>NA|NA|TRBV6-1|TRBJ2-7
TGTGCCAGCAGCCCCCAGGCCTCCTACGAGCAGTACTTC
CASSPQASYEQYF
>many|TRBD1|TRBV5-6|TRBJ1-2
TGTGCCAGCATCCTAGACAGGGGACTTGGCTTAAACTATGGCTACACCTTC
CASILDRGLGLNYGYTF
>NA|NA|TRBV12-3/TRBV12-4|TRBJ2-1
TGTGCCAGCAGTTTAGAATACAGCTACAATGAGCAGTTCTTC
CASSLEYSYNEQFF
>few|NA|TRBV7-2|TRBJ1-4
TGTGCCAGCAGCTCCCCTGGGAGTGAAAAACTGTTTTTT
CASSSPGSEKLFF
>many|NA|TRBV12-3/TRBV12-4|TRBJ2-2
TGTGCCAGCAGTTTAATCGGAAACACCGGGGAGCTGTTTTTT
CASSLIGNTGELFF